The sequence of this T cell receptor beta chain was determined in a study of blood T cell repertoires in COVID-19. CDR1 is KGHSH, CDR2 LQKENI, per germline. The CDR3 consists of 15 residues. Deletions cut 3 bases from V and 7 bases from J, with 15 bases between. This clone was recorded once. Using immunoSEQ multiplex PCR, the repertoire was profiled, and TCRdb retains in-frame clones only, with some absent. The sample yields around 71,000 clones, around 80% seen once. The rearrangement links TRBV18 to TRBJ2-2; D not resolved. Specimen: peripheral blood. The clonotype originates from an elderly woman with active or convalescent COVID-19. The CDR3 DNA follows: TGTGCCAGCTCACCCTATTCTGGTGAGAACGGGGAGCTGTTTTTT. It codes for CASSPYSGENGELFF.